This T cell receptor beta chain appears in the sequencing data of a study of cytomegalovirus exposure and HLA in healthy donors (dated by TCRdb to 2016 to 2017). For context, the study as a whole: An earlier analysis of about 530 of the donors reported roughly 300 Gb of sequence data and 100 million to 120 million unique TCR beta sequences obtained from roughly 180 million T cells. About 300 gigabases of sequencing data and 70 million to 85 million unique TCR sequences were included in an early release covering over 600 HLA-typed donors. The genetic ancestry cluster associated with self-reported Caucasian donors included around 76% of the approximately 400 genotyped donors. The study aimed to test whether signatures of past pathogen exposure could be identified by cataloging public T cell receptors. Using immunosequencing, the study profiled T cell repertoires from about 650 subjects and related those repertoires to cytomegalovirus serostatus. Along with the approximately 620-subject first cohort, a separate validation cohort of around 120 different subjects was used. To predict cytomegalovirus infection status, the study brought together high-throughput TCR immunosequencing, statistical association of individual TCRs with disease status, and machine learning. A later analysis re-analyzed previously published TCR beta repertoires from several hundred donors and added high-resolution HLA genotyping to study TCR occurrence patterns. Rather than drawing on any new phenotypic data, the later analysis identified candidate immune exposures from TCR beta sequences and the way those sequences occurred across donors. In an earlier analysis of more than 550 of the donors, high-throughput TCR beta sequencing was used to judge whether each TCR beta V gene segment behaved as functional or pseudogenic. Donor age, sex, ethnicity and CMV serostatus were collected together with the repertoire data. A later genetic analysis used genome-wide SNP genotypes for about 65% of the roughly 700 donors, treating that subset as a discovery cohort. Every discovery cohort repertoire had been produced on one sequencing platform. HLA typing included class I and class II loci at four-digit resolution. Typing coverage differed by locus: A, B, C, DRB1 and DQB1 were typed in about 620-630 donors, DQA1 in around 500, DPA1 in approximately 600, and DPB1 in around 490. Four to six DR-DQ haplotypes were handled as single units for association and clustering, since linkage in the cohort was strong. On average, 235,054 unique TCR beta nucleotide sequences were sequenced per donor among a few hundred genotyped donors of the cohort, with around 19% of those sequences being non-productive.

In total, 600 or so healthy bone marrow donors made up the cohort. At the time of sampling, all cohort members were nominally healthy, though unrecorded immune exposures were likely present. The donor tested CMV seronegative, placing the donor among the 350 or so seronegative members of the cohort. A peripheral blood sample was provided by each donor, and peripheral blood mononuclear cells were used for TCR beta sequencing. The Qiagen DNeasy Blood Extraction Kit was used to extract genomic DNA from the blood cell samples. Points on this clone: Its antigen is currently not known. Base qualities are not at hand, and no much larger clone is one base apart.

CDR1 MNHEY and CDR2 SMNVEV are derived from the germline V gene (reference sequence). The CDR3, from cysteine to phenylalanine, totals 16 residues. The sequence is cut down to CDR3 DNA, 48 bases in frame from base 1. V is shortened by 1 base, J by 0 bases, and the region joining them spans 10 bases. To prepare the library, the immunoSEQ multiplex PCR assay was applied. A mixture of 60 forward primers for TCR Vbeta segments and 13 reverse primers for TCR Jbeta segments was used in the multiplex PCR. A multiplex PCR assay on genomic DNA amplified the CDR3 region of rearranged TCR beta genes. The Illumina HiSeq System was used to sequence the amplified TCR beta libraries as 87-base-pair reads. On the study's bioinformatics: Across the 670 or so repertoires, a later analysis counted tens of millions of unique TCR beta chains, around 10 million of which were shared by at least two donors. To remove PCR and sequencing errors, raw reads were error-corrected and collapsed into unique sequences using a nearest-neighbor algorithm that merged closely related sequences. V, D and J gene segments were assigned by aligning CDR3 sequences to IMGT reference sequences. Each retained sequence needed at least a six-nucleotide match to both a V gene segment and a J gene segment. Rearrangements were classified as productive when the CDR3 lacked stop codons and remained in frame with V and J, and all other rearrangements were classified as non-productive. Following IMGT convention, CDR3 was defined as the stretch from the second conserved V-encoded cysteine up to the conserved J-encoded phenylalanine. In an earlier analysis of more than 550 of the donors, sequences lacking an unambiguous match to a single V gene segment were excluded. An earlier analysis of fewer than 750 of the donors called V segments functional above 56.7% productive rearrangements and segregating when the between-donor standard deviation exceeded 5%. To diagnose cytomegalovirus status from the catalog of TCR beta chain sequences, a statistical classification framework was built. A later analysis assigned V and J genes by comparing TCR nucleotide sequences with IMGT/GENE-DB human TR gene sequences. A later analysis assigned CDR3 sequences and most-parsimonious VDJ recombination scenarios with the TCRdist pipeline. In a later analysis, each TCR beta chain was defined by its CDR3 amino acid sequence together with its V-gene family, and reads lacking a unique V-gene family were excluded. To address suspected cross-contamination and a sequencing artifact, a later analysis removed around 600 highly shared, low-generation-probability nucleotide sequences. In a later analysis, a clonal expansion index was calculated for each public chain from normalized within-repertoire ranks of inferred template counts. In a later analysis, generation probabilities were computed using a VDJ recombination model fitted to out-of-frame rearrangements, and the results were checked against IGoR. In a later analysis, hypergeometric tests were used to score TCR-TCR, TCR-HLA and TCR-CMV co-occurrence, with a repertoire-size bias correction applied to TCR pairs. False discovery rates were estimated in a later analysis by permuting HLA or CMV assignments 20 times. In a later analysis, co-occurring TCRs were grouped with DBSCAN, and TCRdist sequence similarity was added when clustering was performed within HLA-allele-positive subsets. Repertoires with fewer than 30,000 or more than 120,000 public chains were left out of co-occurrence clustering, as were four to six repertoires with anomalous nucleotide sharing. TCRdb retrieved this table from immuneACCESS and kept in-frame rearrangements only. Not all clones are present; in checked studies, unresolved V genes account for under half, and no reason is known for the remainder. V and J calls and clone size are given by that table; D and trimming were obtained from the DNA. The sample contains under 200,000 clones, approximately 80% of them found a single time. In total, the top ten clones hold about 1.7% of the sample.

Study-level results and caveats: In both the original and validation cohorts, the classifier was reported to diagnose cytomegalovirus status with high specificity and sensitivity. Linkage disequilibrium might explain the correlated functional status among segregating V segments, but an unknown experimental factor could not be excluded. In this cohort, only TCR beta chains were sequenced, and detectable features were limited by the absence of alpha or paired-chain data. Because HLA typing was missing for some donors at each locus, association tests included only the typed subset. According to a later analysis, parvovirus B19, influenza, CMV and Epstein-Barr virus appeared linked to several top co-occurrence clusters. When HLA alleles, especially DR and DQ, strongly co-occurred, TCR associations were difficult to assign to individual alleles. Some IMGT-functional V segments, including TRBV6-2 and TRBV6-3, could not be told apart with the 87-base-pair reads, so those segments were excluded. In an earlier analysis of approximately 590 of the donors, most TCR beta V segments appeared in productive rearrangements about 90% or about 30% of the time, broadly matching IMGT annotations. Three of the identified cytomegalovirus-associated TCR beta chains were confirmed in vitro to be specific for cytomegalovirus antigens. A group of highly shared sequence variants was considered likely to be a technical artifact of the sequencing pipeline. While some public TCRs were present in many individuals, most TCR sequences turned up only very rarely across donors. Compared with equally common non-associated chains, HLA-associated TCR beta chains in a later analysis were more clonally expanded and had lower generation probabilities. In the study, 150 to 200 TCR beta chains were listed as associated with cytomegalovirus. At a false discovery rate of 0.05, a later analysis linked about 16,000 TCR beta sequences to specific HLA alleles. Roughly uniform sequencing depth across donors was assumed in presence/absence analyses, although this assumption may not hold. A further reported finding was that TCR beta sequences accurately predicted the HLA-A and HLA-B alleles for most subjects in the first cohort. CMV serostatus was the only immune exposure information available for the cohort. A later genetic analysis associated a missense DCLRE1C variant with V-gene and J-gene trimming of TCR beta chains, and an independent cohort replicated the association. In a later genetic analysis, fewer N-insertions in productive TCRs were reported among donors in an Asian-associated ancestry cluster than the 666-donor mean. According to the authors, the approach could potentially be generalized to other disease states and immunological phenotypes. Some 15 rarely observed V segments, including chromosome 9 orphons, were excluded from the earlier analysis of 550 to 700 of the donors because counts were too low. According to a later analysis, TCR association rates differed among HLA loci, with DRB1 alleles showing the most associated TCRs and HLA-C alleles showing the fewest. Most CMV-associated TCR beta chains appeared to be HLA-restricted in a later analysis, and the HLA associations seemed to be driven largely by CMV exposure.

This receptor was taken from a woman under 30 in good health and CMV-seronegative. The sample consisted of PBMCs. The chain links TRBV27 with TRBJ1-3; D gene: possibly TRBD1, on 5 matching bases. The DNA reads TGTGCCAGCAGTTTATACGGGGGAAACTCTGGAAACACCATATATTTT. The encoded protein is CASSLYGGNSGNTIYF.